Below, 24 T cell receptor beta chains from the same sample are listed, as sequenced in a study of T cell repertoires in cytomegalovirus infection. The antigens for these receptors are not known. One entry per CDR3 protein, called by TCRdb with MiXCR from the reads. The sample has 750,000 to 950,000 distinct CDR3 sequences, approximately 32% seen once. The material sequenced was cultured CD8+ T cells from PBMCs, taken from culture after CMV antigen stimulation. These receptors were taken from a human donor in good health (CMV status not recorded). Some clones in this sample may be carry-over from other donors' samples.

The J gene is TRBJ1-1, the V gene TRBV6-6; no clear D gene. Germline-derived CDR1 and CDR2 are MNHNY and SVGAGI (reference sequence). V was clipped by 0 bases and J by 1 base, with 6 bases between them. The CDR3 contains 14 residues. This chain's CDR3 is CASSYSLGNTEAFF. CDR3 nucleotides: TGTGCCAGCAGTTACTCTCTGGGGAACACTGAAGCTTTCTTT.

This clonotype was picked up a small number of times. The chain uses TRBV7-9 and TRBJ2-7; D unclear. Trimming took 6 bases from V and 5 from J, leaving 11 bases between them. Looked up from germline, CDR1 is SEHNR and CDR2 is FQNEAQ (reference sequence). The CDR3 extends over 12 amino acids. In DNA, the CDR3 is TGTGCCAGCAGTAAACCTGGCGACGAGCAGTACGTC. Translation gives CASSKPGDEQYV.

V gene TRBV5-4 combines with J gene TRBJ1-2, with 8 positions matching TRBD1. Germline CDR1 SGHNT, CDR2 YYREEE (reference sequence). The CDR3 consists of 13 residues. V was clipped by 2 bases and J by 6 bases; unmatched bases: 3. CDR3 DNA sequence: TGTGCCAGCAGCTTTACAGGGGGGGATGGCTACACCTTC. It codes for CASSFTGGDGYTF.

The chain carries TRBV29-1 and TRBJ2-1, with 9 bases that match TRBD2. The CDR3 is 13 amino acids. J lost 7 bases, V lost 7 bases, and 8 bases had no gene match. Germline CDR1 SQVTM, CDR2 ANQGSEA. CDR3 sequence reads: CSAGGGGGNEQFF. As DNA, the CDR3 is TGCAGCGCAGGTGGCGGGGGGGGAAATGAGCAGTTCTTC.

The CDR3 is CASSLLGQGSEQYF. CDR3 DNA sequence: TGTGCCAGCAGTCTTCTGGGACAGGGTAGCGAGCAGTACTTC. This sequence joins TRBV12-3 or TRBV12-4 and TRBJ2-7; 9 bases align to TRBD1. CDR3 length equals 14 residues. V lost 5 bases to trimming and J lost 6 bases; unmatched junction nucleotides: 8.

The CDR3 protein is CASSPRGGDEQYF. The CDR3 coding sequence is TGTGCCAGTAGCCCGCGCGGGGGCGACGAGCAGTACTTC. The rearrangement links TRBV19 to TRBJ2-7, with D maybe TRBD2 (7 bases). The V gene's germline CDR1 is LNHDA and CDR2 SQIVND (reference sequence). This CDR3 has 13 amino acids. V lost 6 bases, J lost 5 bases, and 14 bases lay in between. Supplemented by reference TRBV19 and TRBJ2-7, the full variable domain reads DGGITQSPKYLFRKEGQNVTLSCEQNLNHDAMYWYRQDPGQGLRLIYYSQIVNDFQKGDIAEGYSVSREKKESFPLTVTSAQKNPTAFYLCASSPRGGDEQYFGPGTRLTVT.

This clonotype was observed at least ten times. V usage is TRBV6-6 and J usage is TRBJ1-1; TRBD1 is a possible D gene (5 bases). Germline CDR1 is MNHNY and CDR2 is SVGAGI (reference sequence). The V end lost 2 bases, the J end lost 2 bases, and 9 bases lay between the germline ends. CDR3 length: 14 amino acids. The CDR3 here is CASSYTQGNTEAFF. CDR3 nucleotides: TGTGCCAGCAGTTACACCCAGGGTAACACTGAAGCTTTCTTT.

This clonotype appeared a few times. The chain combines TRBV28 with TRBJ1-3, with a tentative D call TRBD1 (5 bases). CDR1 and CDR2 (germline): MDHEN, SYDVKM. This CDR3 has 16 amino acids. Between the trimmed V and J ends, which lost 5 bases and 3 bases, there was a span of 17 bases. The CDR3 protein is CASSLPRGVFGNTIYF. The CDR3, as DNA: TGTGCCAGCAGTCTACCGCGGGGGGTTTTTGGAAACACCATATATTTT.

This clonotype was seen more than once but under ten times. The V gene is TRBV6-8, the J gene TRBJ2-2; D call uncertain. V lost 10 bases and J 2 bases, leaving 11 bases between the germline ends. CDR1 and CDR2 from the germline V gene are MNHGY and SAAAGT. The CDR3 has 13 residues. This chain's CDR3 is CATSNVNTGELFF. CDR3 nucleotides: TGTGCCACTTCGAACGTTAACACCGGGGAGCTGTTTTTT.

The rearrangement uses TRBV6-6 and TRBJ2-3, with TRBD2 matching over 8 bases. Germline assignment: CDR1 MNHNY and CDR2 SVGAGI (reference sequence). J gave up 0 bases and V 5 bases, and 10 bases lay outside the gene matches. The CDR3 consists of 17 residues. Here the CDR3 DNA reads TGTGCCAGCAGTCTACCCGGGGGGGGACCGAGCACAGATACGCAGTATTTT. The encoded protein is CASSLPGGGPSTDTQYF.

The genes are TRBV29-1 and TRBJ1-2; unclear D gene. Germline values: CDR1 SQVTM, CDR2 ANQGSEA. This CDR3 contains 14 residues. CDR3 nucleotide sequence: TGCAGTGCGGCTTGGCCCGATGATAACTATGGCTACACCTTC. The encoded protein is CSAAWPDDNYGYTF.

The chain uses TRBV20-1 and TRBJ2-1; D is unclear. Trimming left V 3 bases short and J 2 bases short, with 11 bases between. CDR3 size: 14 residues. Germline V gene sequence: CDR1 DFQATT, CDR2 SNEGSKA (reference sequence). CDR3 protein: CSASPGYPYNEQFF. CDR3 in DNA: TGCAGTGCTAGTCCGGGTTATCCCTACAATGAGCAGTTCTTC.

As DNA, the CDR3 is TGTGCCAGCAGCCCAAAGGGGACAGGGGTGAACACTGAAGCTTTCTTT. This translates into CASSPKGTGVNTEAFF. V usage is TRBV12-3 or TRBV12-4 and J usage is TRBJ1-1, with 10 bases that match TRBD1. This CDR3 is built from 16 residues. Trimming removed 6 bases from V and 0 bases from J; junction bases left unmatched: 7.

The chain recombines TRBV6-2 or TRBV6-3 with TRBJ1-1; D is possibly TRBD1 (5 bases). CDR3 size: 15 residues. V was clipped by 5 bases and J by 1 base, with 14 bases between them. CDR1 and CDR2 from the germline V gene are MNHEY and SVGEGT. CDR3 in amino acids: CASSTRQFANTEAFF. CDR3 DNA: TGTGCCAGCAGTACCAGACAGTTTGCGAACACTGAAGCTTTCTTT.

The CDR3 here is CASSRMGRSEAFF. CDR3 bases: TGTGCCAGTAGTAGAATGGGAAGGTCTGAAGCTTTCTTT. The gene calls are TRBV19 and TRBJ1-1; no clear D. Between the trimmed V and J ends, which lost 4 bases and 6 bases, there was a span of 12 bases. The germline gives CDR1 LNHDA, CDR2 SQIVND (reference sequence). CDR3 length: 13 amino acids.

The V call is TRBV20-1, the J call TRBJ1-4; D is ambiguous. This CDR3 is 14 amino acids long. V was trimmed by 3 bases and J by 6 bases, leaving 14 bases between them. CDR1 and CDR2 from the germline V gene are DFQATT and SNEGSKA (reference sequence). This chain's CDR3 is CSASLSIGYEKLFF. CDR3 DNA sequence: TGCAGTGCTAGCCTGTCAATCGGCTATGAAAAACTGTTTTTT.

The chain carries TRBV9 and TRBJ2-6, with D perhaps matching TRBD2 (5 bases). CDR1 is SGDLS and CDR2 is YYNGEE in the germline V gene. This CDR3 is built from 16 residues. Trimming took off 1 base at V and 1 base at J, with 9 bases between the two ends. The CDR3 is CASSVNTGSGANVLTF. CDR3 nucleotide sequence: TGTGCCAGCAGCGTAAATACGGGATCTGGGGCCAACGTCCTGACTTTC.

V gene TRBV29-1 combines with J gene TRBJ2-1; the D gene could be TRBD1 or TRBD2 (5 bases each). CDR3 length: 16 amino acids. Per the germline V gene, CDR1 is SQVTM and CDR2 is ANQGSEA. V was shortened by 4 bases and J by 8 bases, with 24 bases between the two germline ends. DNA of the CDR3: TGCAGCGTTGCTGGGGACGGTCGGTGGGCTTCGCATGAGCAGTTCTTC. This gives the protein CSVAGDGRWASHEQFF.

This chain links TRBV4-1 with TRBJ2-5, with TRBD2 matching over 9 bases. V was pared by 1 base and J by 0 bases, with 6 bases of the junction left unmatched. The CDR3 runs to 17 residues. Germline V CDR1 and CDR2: MGHRA, YSYEKL. The CDR3: CASSQGIAGDYQETQYF. In nucleotides, the CDR3 is TGCGCCAGCAGCCAAGGGATAGCGGGGGACTACCAAGAGACCCAGTACTTC.

This chain joins TRBV20-1 and TRBJ2-1; no reliable D call. The CDR3 totals 13 residues. V dropped 3 bases and J dropped 9 bases, with 15 bases sitting between them. Germline V gene data show CDR1 as DFQATT and CDR2 as SNEGSKA (reference sequence). The CDR3 coding sequence is TGCAGTGCTAGTGAGGACCCTCACGGTGAGCAGTTCTTC. Protein sequence: CSASEDPHGEQFF.

The chain combines TRBV12-3 or TRBV12-4 with TRBJ2-5; D unresolved. The V and J ends lost 1 base and 4 bases respectively, with 7 bases between them. There are 13 residues in the CDR3. The CDR3, as DNA: TGTGCCAGCAGTTTAGTTCTTGGAGAGACCCAGTACTTC. It encodes CASSLVLGETQYF.

This chain uses TRBV20-1 with TRBJ1-5, with D possibly matching TRBD1 (5 bases). V lost 6 bases to trimming and J lost 0 bases, with 12 bases between them. Per the germline V gene, CDR1 is DFQATT and CDR2 is SNEGSKA (reference sequence). CDR3 length: 14 residues. CDR3 sequence: CSADSQFSNQPQHF. Here the CDR3 DNA reads TGCAGTGCAGACAGCCAATTTAGCAATCAGCCCCAGCATTTT.

J is TRBJ2-7 and V is TRBV15; 7 bases match TRBD2. Germline lookup yields CDR1 LNHNV and CDR2 YYDKDF (reference sequence). Trimming cost V 8 bases and J 3 bases; bases outside gene matches: 13. The CDR3 contains 15 residues. The CDR3 DNA reads as TGTGCCACCTGGGGAGGGACCCCCGGCGGCTACGAGCAGTACGTC. It yields the protein CATWGGTPGGYEQYV.

The J gene is TRBJ2-1, the V gene TRBV19, with 7 bases lining up with TRBD2. The CDR3 is 16 amino acids. Germline V CDR1 and CDR2: LNHDA, SQIVND (reference sequence). J lost 5 bases, V lost 6 bases, and 13 bases had no gene match. The CDR3 loop reads CASRLTPSGGNNEQFF. CDR3 coding DNA: TGTGCCAGTAGGTTAACACCTAGCGGAGGTAACAATGAGCAGTTCTTC.